Here is one T cell receptor beta chain with its context. What it binds is not known. These data come from a study of cytomegalovirus exposure and HLA in healthy donors. The study, taken as a whole, reports: In a later analysis, HLA-associated TCR beta chains were more clonally expanded than equally common others.

A multiplex PCR was run with 60 Vbeta primers and 13 Jbeta primers. Only in-frame clones appear in the TCRdb table, and some are missing; sequencing was by immunoSEQ multiplex PCR. The sample consists of 160,000 or so clones, almost 85% of them appearing once. V shed 2 bases and J shed 8 bases, with 14 bases lying between them. The CDR3 consists of 14 residues. Germline assignment: CDR1 SGHRS and CDR2 YFSETQ. Sample: PBMCs. V and J are TRBV5-1 and TRBJ2-1; D is perhaps TRBD2 (5 bases). This clonotype was sampled from a man aged 25-40 years in good health and CMV-seronegative. The CDR3 region is CASSFEGFWDEQFF. The CDR3 DNA sequence: TGCGCCAGCAGCTTCGAGGGTTTTTGGGATGAGCAGTTCTTC.